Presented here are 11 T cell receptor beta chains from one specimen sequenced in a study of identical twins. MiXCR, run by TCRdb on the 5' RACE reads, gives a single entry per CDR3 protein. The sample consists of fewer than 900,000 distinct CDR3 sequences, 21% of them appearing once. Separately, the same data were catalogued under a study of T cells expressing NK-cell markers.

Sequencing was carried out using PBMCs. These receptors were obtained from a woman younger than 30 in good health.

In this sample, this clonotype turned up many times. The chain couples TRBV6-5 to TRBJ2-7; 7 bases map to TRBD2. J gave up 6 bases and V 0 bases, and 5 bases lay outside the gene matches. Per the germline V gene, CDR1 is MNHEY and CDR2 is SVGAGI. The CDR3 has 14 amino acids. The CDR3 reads CASSYSREVTEQYF. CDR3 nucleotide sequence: TGTGCCAGCAGTTACTCCCGGGAGGTGACCGAGCAGTACTTC.

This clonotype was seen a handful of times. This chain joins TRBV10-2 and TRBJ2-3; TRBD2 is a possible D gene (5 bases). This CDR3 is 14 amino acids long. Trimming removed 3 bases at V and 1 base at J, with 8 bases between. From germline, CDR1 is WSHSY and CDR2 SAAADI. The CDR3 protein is CASSDDYGTDTQYF. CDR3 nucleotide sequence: TGCGCCAGCAGTGATGACTATGGCACAGATACGCAGTATTTT.

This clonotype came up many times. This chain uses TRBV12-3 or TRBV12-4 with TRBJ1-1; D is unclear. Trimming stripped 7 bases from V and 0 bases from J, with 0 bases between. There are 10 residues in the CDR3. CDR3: CASMNTEAFF. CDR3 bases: TGTGCCAGCATGAACACTGAAGCTTTCTTT.

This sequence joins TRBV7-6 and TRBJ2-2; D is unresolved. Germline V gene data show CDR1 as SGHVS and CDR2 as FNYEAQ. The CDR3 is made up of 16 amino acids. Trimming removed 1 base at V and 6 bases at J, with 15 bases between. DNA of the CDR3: TGTGCCAGCAGCTTAGTGCAGGCACCGCTGGCCGGGGAGCTGTTTTTT. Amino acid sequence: CASSLVQAPLAGELFF.

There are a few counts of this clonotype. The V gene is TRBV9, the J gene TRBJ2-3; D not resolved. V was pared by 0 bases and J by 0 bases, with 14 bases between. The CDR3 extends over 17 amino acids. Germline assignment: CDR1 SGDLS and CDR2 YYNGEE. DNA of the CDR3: TGTGCCAGCAGCGTAGCATCCCCGGAGCATAGCACAGATACGCAGTATTTT. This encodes CASSVASPEHSTDTQYF.

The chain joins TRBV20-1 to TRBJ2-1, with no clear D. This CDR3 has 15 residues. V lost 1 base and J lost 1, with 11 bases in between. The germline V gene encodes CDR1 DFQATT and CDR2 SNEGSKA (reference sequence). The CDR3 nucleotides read TGCAGTGCTAGAGCCGGATCGGTTTCCTACAATGAGCAGTTCTTC. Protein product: CSARAGSVSYNEQFF.

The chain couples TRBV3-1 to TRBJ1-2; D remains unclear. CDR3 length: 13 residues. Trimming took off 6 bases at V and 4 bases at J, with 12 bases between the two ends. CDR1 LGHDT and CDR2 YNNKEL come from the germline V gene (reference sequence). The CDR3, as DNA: TGTGCCAGCAGTTCGAGTTCAACCTATGGCTACACCTTC. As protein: CASSSSSTYGYTF. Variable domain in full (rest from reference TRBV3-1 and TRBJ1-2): DTAVSQTPKYLVTQMGNDKSIKCEQNLGHDTMYWYKQDSKKFLKIMFSYNNKELIINETVPNRFSPKSPDKAHLNLHINSLELGDSAVYFCASSSSSTYGYTFGSGTRLTVV.

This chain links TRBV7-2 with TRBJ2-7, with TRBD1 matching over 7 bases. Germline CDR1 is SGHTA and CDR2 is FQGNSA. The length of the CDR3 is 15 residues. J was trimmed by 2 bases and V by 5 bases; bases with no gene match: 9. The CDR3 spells CASSTRQGAAYEQYF. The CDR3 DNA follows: TGTGCCAGCAGCACCAGACAGGGAGCCGCCTACGAGCAGTACTTC.

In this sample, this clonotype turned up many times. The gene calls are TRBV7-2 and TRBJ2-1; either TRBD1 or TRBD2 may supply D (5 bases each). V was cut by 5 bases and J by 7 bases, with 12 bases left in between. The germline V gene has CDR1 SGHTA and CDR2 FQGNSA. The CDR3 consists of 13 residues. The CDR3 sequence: CASSPGPTNEQFF. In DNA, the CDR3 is TGTGCCAGCAGCCCGGGACCGACGAATGAGCAGTTCTTC.

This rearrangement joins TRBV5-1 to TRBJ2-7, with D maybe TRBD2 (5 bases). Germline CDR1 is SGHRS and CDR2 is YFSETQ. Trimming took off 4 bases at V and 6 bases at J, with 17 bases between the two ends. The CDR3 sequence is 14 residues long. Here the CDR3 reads CASSPNTVAGEQYF. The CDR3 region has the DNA TGCGCCAGCAGCCCGAACACAGTTGCGGGCGAGCAGTACTTC.

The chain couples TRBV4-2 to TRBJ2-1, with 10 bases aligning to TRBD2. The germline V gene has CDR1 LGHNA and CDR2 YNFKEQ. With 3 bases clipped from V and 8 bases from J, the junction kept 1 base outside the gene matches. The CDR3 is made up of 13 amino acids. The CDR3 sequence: CASSHGLADEQFF. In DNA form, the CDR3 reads TGTGCCAGCAGCCATGGACTAGCGGATGAGCAGTTCTTC.